One TCR beta chain is described in this entry. CDR3 size: 16 residues. Germline V gene data show CDR1 as SGHRS and CDR2 as YFSETQ. V was cut by 0 bases and J by 0 bases, with 11 bases left in between. Assay used: immunoSEQ multiplex PCR; TCRdb lists only in-frame clones, some missing. The profile covers approximately 290,000 clones, with roughly 90% appearing a single time and roughly 1.1% taken by the ten largest. The data belong to a study of blood T cell repertoires in COVID-19. This TCR was recovered from a woman in her twenties or thirties who had recovered from COVID-19. The chain is built from TRBV5-1 and TRBJ2-3; D is ambiguous. The specimen sequenced was PBMCs or T cells enriched from blood (not recorded which). The CDR3: CASSLAALASTDTQYF. The CDR3 DNA sequence: TGCGCCAGCAGCTTGGCTGCGCTCGCTAGCACAGATACGCAGTATTTT.